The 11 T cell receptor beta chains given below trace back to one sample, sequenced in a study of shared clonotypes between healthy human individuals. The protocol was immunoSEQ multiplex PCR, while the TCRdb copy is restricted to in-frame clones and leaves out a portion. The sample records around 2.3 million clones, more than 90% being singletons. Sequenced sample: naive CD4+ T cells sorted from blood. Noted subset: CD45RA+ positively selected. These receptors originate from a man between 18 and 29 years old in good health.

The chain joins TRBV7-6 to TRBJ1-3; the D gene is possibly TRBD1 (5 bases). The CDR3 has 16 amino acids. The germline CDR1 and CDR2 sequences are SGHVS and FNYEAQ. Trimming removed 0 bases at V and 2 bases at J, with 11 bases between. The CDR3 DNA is TGTGCCAGCAGCTTAGCCGTGGGGGGGACTGGAAACACCATATATTTT. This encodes CASSLAVGGTGNTIYF.

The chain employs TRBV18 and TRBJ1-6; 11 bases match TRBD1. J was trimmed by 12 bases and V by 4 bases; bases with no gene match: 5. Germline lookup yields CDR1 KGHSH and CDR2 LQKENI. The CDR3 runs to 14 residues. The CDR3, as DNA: TGTGCCAGCTCACGCGGGACAGGGGGGGAACCCCTCCACTTT. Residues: CASSRGTGGEPLHF.

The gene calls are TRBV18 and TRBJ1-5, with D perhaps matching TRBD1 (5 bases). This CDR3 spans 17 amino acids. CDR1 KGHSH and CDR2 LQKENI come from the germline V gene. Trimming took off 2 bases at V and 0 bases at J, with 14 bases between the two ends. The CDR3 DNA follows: TGTGCCAGCTCACCATCCAGGGTGGGAGTTAGCAATCAGCCCCAGCATTTT. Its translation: CASSPSRVGVSNQPQHF.

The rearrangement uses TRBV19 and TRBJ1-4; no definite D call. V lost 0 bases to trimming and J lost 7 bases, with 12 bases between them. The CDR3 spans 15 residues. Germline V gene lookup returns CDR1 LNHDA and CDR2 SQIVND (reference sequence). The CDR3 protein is CASSIDLKRVEKLFF. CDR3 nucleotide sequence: TGTGCCAGTAGTATAGACCTGAAGAGGGTTGAAAAACTGTTTTTT.

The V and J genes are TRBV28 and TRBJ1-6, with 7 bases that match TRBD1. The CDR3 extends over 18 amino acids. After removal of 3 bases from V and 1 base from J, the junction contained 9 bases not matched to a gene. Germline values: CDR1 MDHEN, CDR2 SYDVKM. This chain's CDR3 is CASSFPLQGTSYNSPLHF. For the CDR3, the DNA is TGTGCCAGCAGTTTCCCCCTACAGGGGACATCCTATAATTCACCCCTCCACTTT.

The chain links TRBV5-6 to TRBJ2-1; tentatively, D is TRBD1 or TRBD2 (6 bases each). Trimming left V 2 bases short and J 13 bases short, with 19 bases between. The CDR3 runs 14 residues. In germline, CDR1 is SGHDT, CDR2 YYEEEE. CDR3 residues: CASSFRGPDGTQFF. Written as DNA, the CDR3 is TGTGCCAGCAGCTTTCGGGGGCCTGATGGTACTCAGTTCTTC.

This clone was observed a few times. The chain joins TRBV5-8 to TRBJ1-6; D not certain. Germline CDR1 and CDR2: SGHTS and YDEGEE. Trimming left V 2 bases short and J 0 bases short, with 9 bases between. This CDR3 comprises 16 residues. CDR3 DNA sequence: TGTGCCAGCAGCTTTAAAAAGAGCTCCTATAATTCACCCCTCCACTTT. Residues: CASSFKKSSYNSPLHF. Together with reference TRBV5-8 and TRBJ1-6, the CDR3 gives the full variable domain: EAGVTQSPTHLIKTRGQQATLRCSPISGHTSVYWYQQALGLGLQFLLWYDEGEERNRGNFPPRFSGRQFPNYSSELNVNALELEDSALYLCASSFKKSSYNSPLHFGNGTRLTVT.

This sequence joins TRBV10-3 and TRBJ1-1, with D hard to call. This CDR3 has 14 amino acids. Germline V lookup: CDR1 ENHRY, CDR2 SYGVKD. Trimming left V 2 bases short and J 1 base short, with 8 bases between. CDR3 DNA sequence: TGTGCCATCAGTGAGGGGGAGCGGAACACTGAAGCTTTCTTT. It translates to CAISEGERNTEAFF.

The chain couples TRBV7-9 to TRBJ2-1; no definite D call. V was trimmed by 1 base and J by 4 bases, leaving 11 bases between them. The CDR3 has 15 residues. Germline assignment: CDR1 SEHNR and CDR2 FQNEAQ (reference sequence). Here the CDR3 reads CASSLGRTTYNEQFF. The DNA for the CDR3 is TGTGCCAGCAGCTTAGGACGAACTACTTACAATGAGCAGTTCTTC.

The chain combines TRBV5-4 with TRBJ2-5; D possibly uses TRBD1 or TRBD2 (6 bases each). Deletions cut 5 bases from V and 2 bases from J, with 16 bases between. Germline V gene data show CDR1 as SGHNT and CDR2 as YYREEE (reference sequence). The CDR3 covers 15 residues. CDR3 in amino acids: CASRTSGAGQETQYF. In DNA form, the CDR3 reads TGTGCCAGCAGGACCTCGGGGGCAGGGCAAGAGACCCAGTACTTC.

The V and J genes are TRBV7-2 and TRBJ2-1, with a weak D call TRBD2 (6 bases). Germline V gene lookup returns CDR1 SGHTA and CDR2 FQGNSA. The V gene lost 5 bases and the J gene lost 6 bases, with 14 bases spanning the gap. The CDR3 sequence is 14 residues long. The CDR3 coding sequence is TGTGCCAGCAGCCTAGGGACTCCGCCCAATGAGCAGTTCTTC. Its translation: CASSLGTPPNEQFF.